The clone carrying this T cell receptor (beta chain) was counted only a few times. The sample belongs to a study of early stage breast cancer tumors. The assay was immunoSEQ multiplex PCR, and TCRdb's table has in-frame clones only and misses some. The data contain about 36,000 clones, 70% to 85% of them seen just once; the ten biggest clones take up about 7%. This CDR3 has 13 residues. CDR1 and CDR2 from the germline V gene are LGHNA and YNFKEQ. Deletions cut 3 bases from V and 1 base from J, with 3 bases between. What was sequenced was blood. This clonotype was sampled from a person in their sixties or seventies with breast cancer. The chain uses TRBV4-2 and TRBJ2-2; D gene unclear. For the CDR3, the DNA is TGTGCCAGCAGCCACAAGAACACCGGGGAGCTGTTTTTT. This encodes CASSHKNTGELFF.